This T cell receptor beta chain was retrieved from a study of blood T cell repertoires in COVID-19. In the study overall: The origin of the acute and convalescent COVID-19 samples was the United States, Italy and Spain. The cDNA or gDNA used as material had been derived from T cells, B-cell-depleted T cells, or PBMCs.

V shed 5 bases, J shed 3 bases, and the junction held 6 bases outside the gene matches. This CDR3 region has 16 residues. Germline CDR1 reads LNHDA; CDR2 reads SQIVND (reference sequence). Original data processing: For nucleated cells, counts were estimated from reference gene primer amplification. Generated by immunoSEQ multiplex PCR, the TCRdb table keeps only in-frame clones and is missing some. V and J calls and clone size are copied from that table; D and trimming were computed from the DNA. The table records about 200,000 clones, 60% to 85% of them present only once. This chain links TRBV19 with TRBJ2-1; 11 bases are shared with TRBD2. The receptor was derived from an older woman with acute or convalescent COVID-19. Sequencing used peripheral blood. CDR3 in amino acids: CASSRTSGRNYNEQFF. In DNA form, the CDR3 reads TGTGCCAGTAGTCGTACTAGCGGGAGAAACTACAATGAGCAGTTCTTC.